These 27 T cell receptor beta chains share one sample of origin, sequenced in a study of blood T cell repertoires in COVID-19. Generated by immunoSEQ multiplex PCR, the TCRdb table keeps only in-frame clones and is missing some. The table lists under 250,000 clones, approximately 85% of them singletons. Sequencing was done on a sample of peripheral blood. The receptors originated from a woman aged 70 to 79 with COVID-19, enrolled during active disease.

This clone is a singleton in its sample. The V call is TRBV25-1, the J call TRBJ1-1, with 8 bases fitting TRBD1. This CDR3 has 14 amino acids. The V segment lost 5 bases and the J segment 0 bases; nucleotides outside the gene matches: 2. CDR1 MGHDK and CDR2 SYGVNS come from the germline V gene. In nucleotides, the CDR3 is TGTGCCAGCAGTCAGGGGGCGATGAACACTGAAGCTTTCTTT. This gives the protein CASSQGAMNTEAFF.

V usage is TRBV15 and J usage is TRBJ1-6, with 7 bases that match TRBD1. The CDR3 runs 15 residues. The V gene's germline CDR1 is LNHNV and CDR2 YYDKDF (reference sequence). The V and J ends lost 7 bases and 4 bases, in that order; junction bases with no gene match: 7. As DNA, the CDR3 is TGTGCCACCACGGCCGGGACAGCATATAATTCACCCCTCCACTTT. Protein: CATTAGTAYNSPLHF.

CDR3 residues: CASSLASDRSNRPWAPQHF. The CDR3 DNA reads as TGTGCCAGCAGCTTAGCCTCGGACAGATCAAACCGTCCTTGGGCGCCCCAGCATTTT. The rearrangement links TRBV7-2 to TRBJ1-5; D is perhaps TRBD1 (6 bases). The CDR3 extends over 19 amino acids. The germline V and J ends were trimmed by 0 bases and 9 bases, with 27 bases remaining between them. Per the germline V gene, CDR1 is SGHTA and CDR2 is FQGNSA.

This clone was recorded once. The chain couples TRBV6-2 or TRBV6-3 to TRBJ2-5, with 12 bases matching TRBD2. The CDR3 extends over 15 amino acids. Germline V gene lookup returns CDR1 MNHEY and CDR2 SVGEGT. V shed 6 bases, J shed 2 bases, and the junction held 4 bases outside the gene matches. CDR3 region: CASSGLAGPQETQYF. Written as DNA, the CDR3 is TGTGCCAGCAGCGGACTAGCGGGACCTCAAGAGACCCAGTACTTC.

The V and J genes are TRBV19 and TRBJ1-2, with D hard to call. V was cut by 3 bases and J by 2 bases, with 13 bases left in between. CDR1 and CDR2 (germline): LNHDA, SQIVND (reference sequence). This CDR3 spans 15 amino acids. CDR3: CASSIDTQENYGYTF. CDR3 DNA: TGTGCCAGTAGTATCGACACCCAAGAGAACTATGGCTACACCTTC.

The table lists this clone with a few counts. The chain joins TRBV24-1 to TRBJ1-5; 8 positions match TRBD1. CDR1 and CDR2 (germline): KGHDR, SFDVKD. The CDR3 extends over 12 amino acids. J was trimmed by 9 bases and V by 4 bases; bases with no gene match: 1. CDR3 residues: CATSEGTGPQHF. The CDR3 DNA follows: TGTGCCACCAGTGAAGGGACAGGGCCCCAGCATTTT.

The chain combines TRBV2 with TRBJ1-2, with TRBD1 matching 7 bases. Germline loops: CDR1 SNHLY, CDR2 FYNNEI. The CDR3 contains 14 residues. V trimming: 5 bases; J trimming: 8 bases; junction bases outside the gene matches: 11. The CDR3 nucleotides are TGTGCCAGCAGTTGGAGGCTTCAGGGGGGCGGCTACACCTTC. This translates into CASSWRLQGGGYTF. Full variable domain (remainder filled in from reference TRBV2 and TRBJ1-2): EPEVTQTPSHQVTQMGQEVILRCVPISNHLYFYWYRQILGQKVEFLVSFYNNEISEKSEIFDDQFSVERPDGSNFTLKIRSTKLEDSAMYFCASSWRLQGGGYTFGSGTRLTVV.

The J gene is TRBJ1-4, the V gene TRBV11-3; D gene unclear. The V and J ends lost 5 bases and 6 bases respectively, with 10 bases between them. This CDR3 has 13 amino acids. CDR1 is SGHNT and CDR2 is YENEEA in the germline V gene. DNA for the CDR3: TGTGCCAGCAGCCCCCAGGTAGATGAAAAACTGTTTTTT. As protein: CASSPQVDEKLFF.

V gene TRBV7-3 combines with J gene TRBJ1-1, with D uncertain. CDR1 and CDR2 from the germline V gene are SGHTA and FQGTGA. V shed 5 bases and J shed 1 base, with 8 bases lying between them. The CDR3 is made up of 13 amino acids. CDR3 sequence (DNA): TGTGCCAGCAGCGCACAGCAGAACACTGAAGCTTTCTTT. Translating it yields CASSAQQNTEAFF. The full variable domain, with the rest looked up from reference TRBV7-3 and TRBJ1-1, is GAGVSQTPSNKVTEKGKYVELRCDPISGHTALYWYRQSLGQGPEFLIYFQGTGAADDSGLPNDRFFAVRPEGSVSTLKIQRTERGDSAVYLCASSAQQNTEAFFGQGTRLTVV.

V is TRBV24-1 and J is TRBJ1-1; D uncertain. Trimming pared 3 bases from V and 5 bases from J, leaving 6 bases between. Germline V gene data show CDR1 as KGHDR and CDR2 as SFDVKD. The CDR3 has 12 amino acids. The CDR3 spells CATSDAGTEAFF. The DNA of the CDR3 is TGTGCCACCAGTGATGCGGGGACTGAAGCTTTCTTT.

The rearrangement uses TRBV19 and TRBJ1-5, with 10 bases lining up with TRBD1. The CDR3 length is 18 residues. The V gene's germline CDR1 is LNHDA and CDR2 SQIVND (reference sequence). Trimming took 8 bases from V and 0 from J; bases not matched to a gene: 13. The CDR3 DNA reads as TGTGCCAGTTCCTCCCGGGACAGGGGATTAATTAGCAATCAGCCCCAGCATTTT. As protein: CASSSRDRGLISNQPQHF.

The chain couples TRBV28 to TRBJ1-1; tentative D call: TRBD1 (5 bases). The V end lost 0 bases, the J end lost 1 base, and 12 bases lay between the germline ends. The CDR3 is 16 amino acids. Germline V gene sequence: CDR1 MDHEN, CDR2 SYDVKM. In DNA form, the CDR3 reads TGTGCCAGCAGTTTATGGGGGGGGGTATCGAACACTGAAGCTTTCTTT. Translation: CASSLWGGVSNTEAFF.

The chain recombines TRBV18 with TRBJ2-7; 7 bases line up with TRBD1. The CDR3 covers 14 residues. Germline V gene lookup returns CDR1 KGHSH and CDR2 LQKENI. With 2 bases clipped from V and 7 bases from J, the junction kept 8 bases outside the gene matches. The CDR3 loop is CASSPLERGQEQYF. CDR3 nucleotide sequence: TGTGCCAGCTCACCATTAGAAAGGGGGCAAGAGCAGTACTTC.

V gene TRBV5-1 combines with J gene TRBJ2-7; 9 bases line up with TRBD2. Trimming cost V 4 bases and J 1 base; bases outside gene matches: 3. Per germline, CDR1 SGHRS and CDR2 YFSETQ. The CDR3 extends over 14 amino acids. The CDR3 DNA reads as TGCGCCAGCAGCGCGACTAGCGGATCCTACGAGCAGTACTTC. Residues: CASSATSGSYEQYF.

This clone was detected once. The V gene is TRBV27, the J gene TRBJ2-7, with 8 bases lining up with TRBD1. The CDR3 runs 14 residues. Per the germline V gene, CDR1 is MNHEY and CDR2 is SMNVEV (reference sequence). Trimming took 1 base from V and 5 from J; bases not matched to a gene: 4. In DNA, the CDR3 is TGTGCCAGCAGTTTATATACAGGGGGTAACGAGCAGTACTTC. Amino acids: CASSLYTGGNEQYF.

The chain has TRBV2 and TRBJ1-5; 11 bases agree with TRBD1. V shed 6 bases, J shed 0 bases, and the junction held 4 bases outside the gene matches. The CDR3 is 16 amino acids. The germline V gene encodes CDR1 SNHLY and CDR2 FYNNEI. CDR3 coding DNA: TGTGCCAGCAGCTGGACAGGGGGCTATAGCAATCAGCCCCAGCATTTT. Protein product: CASSWTGGYSNQPQHF.

In this sample, this clone turned up once. The rearrangement links TRBV6-5 to TRBJ2-1, with 9 bases fitting TRBD2. CDR3 length equals 13 residues. CDR1 and CDR2 (germline): MNHEY, SVGAGI. J was trimmed by 5 bases and V by 8 bases; bases with no gene match: 4. The CDR3 DNA reads as TGTGCCAGCCGTAGACTAGCGGACAATGAGCAGTTCTTC. Translating gives CASRRLADNEQFF.

The genes are TRBV11-2 and TRBJ1-1; a weak D match, TRBD1 (5 bases). V lost 6 bases and J 1 base, leaving 15 bases between the germline ends. This CDR3 comprises 15 residues. Germline CDR1 is SGHAT and CDR2 is FQNNGV. CDR3 sequence: CASSPRRGANTEAFF. In DNA, the CDR3 is TGTGCCAGCAGTCCTAGGCGGGGCGCGAACACTGAAGCTTTCTTT.

The V and J genes are TRBV5-1 and TRBJ1-2; a weak D match, TRBD1 (5 bases). With 4 bases removed from V and 8 bases from J, the gap between germline ends came to 15 bases. There are 13 residues in the CDR3. Germline values: CDR1 SGHRS, CDR2 YFSETQ. This CDR3 reads CASSLSTVNGYTF. The CDR3, as DNA: TGCGCCAGCAGCCTTTCGACAGTGAACGGCTACACCTTC.

This chain connects TRBV9 to TRBJ1-2; D uncertain. The V gene lost 0 bases and the J gene lost 4 bases, with 10 bases spanning the gap. This CDR3 is 14 amino acids long. Germline CDR1 reads SGDLS; CDR2 reads YYNGEE. This CDR3 reads CASSVGAASYGYTF. The CDR3 DNA reads TGTGCCAGCAGCGTAGGAGCAGCGAGCTATGGCTACACCTTC.

This chain links TRBV2 with TRBJ2-7; D unclear. Deletions cut 8 bases from V and 6 bases from J, with 20 bases between. The V gene's germline CDR1 is SNHLY and CDR2 FYNNEI. The CDR3 extends over 14 amino acids. The chain's CDR3 is CASRSRISSREQYF. The CDR3 bases are TGTGCCAGCCGCTCGAGAATTAGCTCCCGCGAGCAGTACTTC.

As regards this clone: Other DNA sequences in this sample translate to the same CDR3. CDR3 residues: CAISAQGSYGYTF. The CDR3 nucleotides are TGTGCCATCAGTGCCCAGGGGAGCTATGGCTACACCTTC. The genes are TRBV10-3 and TRBJ1-2, with D possibly being TRBD1 (6 bases). V shed 4 bases and J shed 4 bases, with 10 bases lying between them. The CDR3 totals 13 residues. Germline-derived CDR1 and CDR2 are ENHRY and SYGVKD.

V is TRBV12-3 or TRBV12-4 and J is TRBJ1-2; 7 positions match TRBD1. CDR3 size: 10 residues. J lost 13 bases, V lost 7 bases, and 6 bases had no gene match. In DNA form, the CDR3 reads TGTGCCAGCAACAGGGGAGGTCTCACCTTC. It translates to CASNRGGLTF.

This clone came up a few times. The rearrangement joins TRBV27 to TRBJ1-5; D may be TRBD1 (5 bases). Trimming took off 4 bases at V and 4 bases at J, with 8 bases between the two ends. The CDR3 runs 13 residues. Germline values: CDR1 MNHEY, CDR2 SMNVEV (reference sequence). DNA for the CDR3: TGTGCCAGCAGTTCCGACAGAAATCAGCCCCAGCATTTT. It translates to CASSSDRNQPQHF.

This chain joins TRBV24-1 and TRBJ2-1; TRBD2 aligns across 8 bases. With V trimmed by 7 bases and J by 5 bases, 6 bases remained unmatched. CDR1 is KGHDR, CDR2 SFDVKD, per germline. The length of the CDR3 is 14 residues. In DNA form, the CDR3 reads TGTGCCACCAGATCCGGGACTAGTAACAATGAGCAGTTCTTC. Residues: CATRSGTSNNEQFF.

V usage is TRBV7-2 and J usage is TRBJ2-6; perhaps TRBD2 as D (5 bases). V was clipped by 2 bases and J by 0 bases, with 11 bases between them. This CDR3 has 17 amino acids. CDR1 is SGHTA, CDR2 FQGNSA, per germline. The CDR3 nucleotides read TGTGCCAGCAGCTTATCAATACTAGGCTCTGGGGCCAACGTCCTGACTTTC. Residues: CASSLSILGSGANVLTF.

The chain combines TRBV29-1 with TRBJ2-7; 7 bases map to TRBD2. Looked up from germline, CDR1 is SQVTM and CDR2 is ANQGSEA. The CDR3 is made up of 14 amino acids. The V and J ends lost 4 bases and 5 bases, in that order; junction bases with no gene match: 11. The CDR3 sequence: CSVVIRDYENEQYF. The DNA for the CDR3 is TGCAGCGTTGTTATCCGGGACTACGAAAACGAGCAGTACTTC.